The rows below give T cell receptor beta chains drawn from one sample of a study of technical replicates of blood from a handful of donors. Produced via immunoSEQ multiplex PCR; TCRdb's table is partial and in-frame only. The sample lists tens of thousands of clones; approximately 97% were seen once. The material sequenced was T cells isolated from PBMCs. These receptors were taken from a human donor in good health. Both conserved end residues are part of each CDR3. D genes are given only for firm matches. Rows give clone size only sometimes, using once, few, many, or a class for an expanded clone.

>.|TRBJ1-1|.|TRBV9
TGTGCCAGCAGCGTAGTCCAGGGTATTACTGAAGCTTTCTTT
CASSVVQGITEAFF
>TRBD1|TRBJ2-7|.|TRBV27
TGTGCCAGCAGTTTTCGACAGGGTGGCTACGAGCAGTACTTC
CASSFRQGGYEQYF
>.|TRBJ1-2|few|TRBV14
TGTGCCAGCAGCCAAGTTACGGGGGAGGTGTATGGCTACACCTTC
CASSQVTGEVYGYTF
>TRBD2|TRBJ2-3|.|TRBV11-2
TGTGCCAGCAGCTTATCTACTAGCGTAACAGATACGCAGTATTTT
CASSLSTSVTDTQYF
>TRBD2|TRBJ2-2|.|TRBV7-9
TGTGCCGCAAGCGGGGCAGTCACCGGGGAGCTGTTTTTT
CAASGAVTGELFF
>.|TRBJ2-5|.|TRBV6-5
TGTGCCAGCAGTCCGGGACTTAGTGACGCCCAGTACTTC
CASSPGLSDAQYF
>.|TRBJ2-5|.|TRBV10-3
TGTGCCATCTCAGATCCAGGGTTGGGGGAGACCCAGTACTTC
CAISDPGLGETQYF
>TRBD1|TRBJ2-2|once|TRBV9
TGTGCCAGCAGCGTAGAGGGGGCTAACACCGGGGAGCTGTTTTTT
CASSVEGANTGELFF
>.|TRBJ2-7|.|TRBV7-2
TGTGCCAGCAGGTTGGAGGTCGAGCAGTACTTC
CASRLEVEQYF
>.|TRBJ2-1|once|TRBV30
TGTGCCTGGAGTTGGGACTTCACTAAATACAATGAGCAGTTCTTC
CAWSWDFTKYNEQFF
>TRBD1|TRBJ2-5|.|TRBV9
TGTGCCAGCAGCGCTGGACAGGGGCGAGGTGGAGAGACCCAGTACTTC
CASSAGQGRGGETQYF
>TRBD1|TRBJ1-3|.|TRBV30
TGTGCCTGGGGGGTAGGGACAGTGCATGGAAACACCATATATTTT
CAWGVGTVHGNTIYF
>TRBD1|TRBJ2-1|.|TRBV2
TGTGCCAGCAGGGGTCCGGGACAGAATTACAATGAGCAGTTCTTC
CASRGPGQNYNEQFF
>TRBD1|TRBJ2-2|.|TRBV30
TGTGCCTGGTTCCTCGGGACAGGGGGTGGCGGAGGATCCGGGGAGCTGTTTTTT
CAWFLGTGGGGGSGELFF
>.|TRBJ2-2|.|TRBV6-1
TGTGCCAGCACTACCGAATTAGCCGGGGAGCTGTTTTTT
CASTTELAGELFF
>.|TRBJ1-1|.|TRBV5-1
TGCGCCAGCAGCTTGGAATCCGTGAACACTGAAGCTTTCTTT
CASSLESVNTEAFF
>TRBD1|TRBJ2-2|once|TRBV6-6
TGTGCCAGCAGTCGGACAGGGAGCACCGGGGAGCTGTTTTTT
CASSRTGSTGELFF
>TRBD2|TRBJ2-7|.|TRBV5-4
TGTGCCAGCACTCCGGGACTAGCGGGAGGGGACTACGAGCAGTACTTC
CASTPGLAGGDYEQYF
>.|TRBJ1-2|.|TRBV6-4
TGTGCCAGCAGTGATACGGGGGTCTATGGCTACACCTTC
CASSDTGVYGYTF
>TRBD1|TRBJ2-3|.|TRBV4-1
TGCGCCAGCAGCCAAGTAGGGACAGCGCCATCCTTCAATACGCAGTATTTT
CASSQVGTAPSFNTQYF
>.|TRBJ2-4|.|TRBV6-5
TGTGCCAGCAGTCACAGGGAAAGAAACATTCAGTACTTC
CASSHRERNIQYF
>.|TRBJ1-1|.|TRBV5-4
TGTGCCAGCAGCTCCTCGATCGGGACTGAAGCTTTCTTT
CASSSSIGTEAFF
>TRBD1|TRBJ1-4|.|TRBV5-5
TGTGCCAGCAGCTTGGCCTCAGGGACAGGGTTGTACGAAAAACTGTTTTTT
CASSLASGTGLYEKLFF
>TRBD1|TRBJ2-7|.|TRBV5-4
TGTGCCAGCAGCTCGGACAGGGAGGTAGTCGAGCAGTACTTC
CASSSDREVVEQYF
>TRBD1|TRBJ1-2|.|TRBV4-2
TGTGCCAGCTTGAACCTACAGGGGGCGGACTATGGCTACACCTTC
CASLNLQGADYGYTF
>TRBD2|TRBJ2-5|.|TRBV7-2
TGTGCCAGCAGCCGCTCCGATCTAGCGGGAGGAGAGACCCAGTACTTC
CASSRSDLAGGETQYF
>.|TRBJ1-4|.|TRBV28
TGTGCCAGCAGTCGGGACACTTCAACTAATGAAAAACTGTTTTTT
CASSRDTSTNEKLFF
>.|TRBJ2-5|.|TRBV5-1
TGCGCCAGCAGCTTTAATAGCGGATTAAAGACCCAGTACTTC
CASSFNSGLKTQYF
>TRBD1|TRBJ1-2|.|TRBV14
TGTGCCAGCAGCCAAGTTTTGGACAGGGGTCTCCAGGGGGGCTACACCTTC
CASSQVLDRGLQGGYTF
>TRBD2|TRBJ2-5|.|TRBV6-5
TGTGCCAGCACCGAACTAGCGGGAGAAGAGACCCAGTACTTC
CASTELAGEETQYF
>TRBD1|TRBJ2-2|.|TRBV10-1
TGCGCCAGCAGTGCGGACAGGGGAATTGCCGGGGAGCTGTTTTTT
CASSADRGIAGELFF
>.|TRBJ1-5|.|TRBV27
TGTGCCAGCAGCATATCGGCCCCGGGAGCCCGGCCCCAGCATTTT
CASSISAPGARPQHF
>.|TRBJ1-1|once|TRBV19
TGTGCCAGTAGTACAGGGATCCAAGGCCTAAGATCGTTT
CASSTGIQGLRSF
>TRBD1|TRBJ2-5|.|TRBV7-9
TGTGCCAGCAGCTTAGGGCAGGGGGAAGAGACCCAGTACTTC
CASSLGQGEETQYF
>TRBD2|TRBJ2-7|.|TRBV6-5
TGTGCCAGCAGTAGCGGGAGTGGAGGCTACGAGCAGTACTTC
CASSSGSGGYEQYF
>.|TRBJ1-3|.|TRBV11-2
TGTGCCAGCAGCCCCCAACAGGCCTCTGGAAACACCATATATTTT
CASSPQQASGNTIYF
>.|TRBJ1-3|once|TRBV28
TGTGCCAGCAGCGAAAACGGAGGGGTTGGAAACACCATATATTTT
CASSENGGVGNTIYF
>.|TRBJ1-5|once|TRBV4-3
TGCGCCAGCAGCCAGAGAGAGGGCCAGCCCCAGCATTTT
CASSQREGQPQHF
>.|TRBJ2-7|.|TRBV4-2
TGTGCCAGCAGCCCACCAAGTGAGGGCTCCTACGAGCAGTACTTC
CASSPPSEGSYEQYF
>.|TRBJ2-5|.|TRBV7-3
TGTGCCAGCAGCTTAGGGGCAGGGGTAGAGACCCAGTACTTC
CASSLGAGVETQYF
>TRBD1|TRBJ1-2|once|TRBV6-5
TGTGCCAGCAGTTCACCGGGACAGACGTATGGCTACACCTTC
CASSSPGQTYGYTF
>TRBD1|TRBJ2-4|.|TRBV5-8
TGTGCCAGCTCCCTCGTTCCGGGACAGACTAAAAACATTCAGTACTTC
CASSLVPGQTKNIQYF
>TRBD2|TRBJ2-3|.|TRBV7-8
TGTGCCAGCAGCATCCCTCGGGGACTAGACACAGATACGCAGTATTTT
CASSIPRGLDTDTQYF
>.|TRBJ1-1|.|TRBV7-9
TGTGCCAGCAGCCGAGGAGGGTCGGGGAACACTGAAGCTTTCTTT
CASSRGGSGNTEAFF
>.|TRBJ2-7|.|TRBV4-1
TGCGCCAGCAGCCAAACGGGTTCCTACGAGCAGTACTTC
CASSQTGSYEQYF
>TRBD1|TRBJ1-5|.|TRBV6-1
TGTGCCAGCATGAGGGACAGGGGCTTGAATCAGCCCCAGCATTTT
CASMRDRGLNQPQHF
>.|TRBJ2-7|.|TRBV28
TGTGCCAGCCGGCAGCGGGTGAACGAGCAGTACTTC
CASRQRVNEQYF
>.|TRBJ2-7|.|TRBV7-6
TGTGCCAGCAGCTTAGGTCGCATAGGGGGGGCCTACGAGCAGTACTTC
CASSLGRIGGAYEQYF
>.|TRBJ1-1|.|TRBV19
TGTGCCAGTGTCCCAGCCGGGGGAGTCACTGAAGCTTTCTTT
CASVPAGGVTEAFF
>TRBD2|TRBJ2-2|.|TRBV7-7
TGTGCTAGCAGCTTTCCCCTAGCGGGAGAGAACACCGGGGAGCTGTTTTTT
CASSFPLAGENTGELFF
>.|TRBJ2-3|.|TRBV2
TGTGCCAGCACGAGAAGGGAGCGCACAGATACGCAGTATTTT
CASTRRERTDTQYF
>TRBD1|TRBJ2-3|.|TRBV5-1
TGCGCCAGCAGCCTTGGGACAGGGGGTGGCCCAGATACGCAGTATTTT
CASSLGTGGGPDTQYF